This T cell receptor beta chain was obtained from a study of CD8+CD57+ T cells in acquired aplastic anemia. This clonotype was seen many times. The antigen remains unidentified. Study-level findings and limits: Comparison of patients with controls identified around 30 shared CD8+ CDR3 sequences.

The use of genomic DNA as template underpinned the TCR beta VDJ and CDR3 profiling. TCRdb reprocessed the reads via MiXCR and lists one record per CDR3 protein. The top ten hold around 3% of the sample, which has some 190,000 distinct CDR3 sequences, 35% to 50% seen once. The sequencing input was sorted CD4+, CD8+, or CD8+CD57+ T cells (not recorded which) from PBMCs. The TCR sequence derives from a human donor in good health.

The CDR3 protein is CASSPTGLPEAFF. CDR3 nucleotides: TGTGCCAGCAGTCCAACAGGGTTGCCTGAAGCTTTCTTT. This chain links TRBV12-3 or TRBV12-4 with TRBJ1-1; D is possibly TRBD1 (6 bases). This CDR3 is built from 13 residues. V lost 5 bases to trimming and J lost 6 bases, with 13 bases between them.